What follows are 25 T cell receptor beta chains derived from one specimen sequenced in a study of CD8+ T cells in alopecia areata. Following extraction, RNA underwent reverse transcription to cDNA, which served as the sequencing template. Here immunoSEQ multiplex PCR was the method, and the copy in TCRdb shows in-frame clones only, minus some. The table records about 140,000 clones, approximately 51% of them present only once. The input for sequencing was CD4+ T cells sorted from blood, taken at week 0. The receptors shown here come from a human donor with alopecia areata.

The chain has TRBV15 and TRBJ1-1; D perhaps matches TRBD1 (5 bases). Germline V gives CDR1 LNHNV, CDR2 YYDKDF (reference sequence). Trimming cost V 1 base and J 1 base, with 13 bases left between them. The CDR3 runs to 16 residues. This chain's CDR3 is CATSRGGGQGNTEAFF. The CDR3 nucleotides are TGTGCCACCAGCAGAGGCGGAGGCCAGGGGAACACTGAAGCTTTCTTT.

This clone came up once. The chain links TRBV4-2 to TRBJ2-3; possibly TRBD1 or TRBD2 for D (6 bases each). This CDR3 contains 13 residues. V was cut by 4 bases and J by 7 bases, with 12 bases left in between. Germline V gives CDR1 LGHNA, CDR2 YNFKEQ. In DNA, the CDR3 is TGTGCCAGCAGCCCAGAGGGGGGTAATACGCAGTATTTT. Translating it yields CASSPEGGNTQYF.

This clone was picked up one time. V usage is TRBV29-1 and J usage is TRBJ2-7, with D possibly matching TRBD2 (8 bases). The CDR3 is made up of 14 amino acids. The ends were cut back, 6 bases at V and 5 bases at J, with 20 bases in the middle. The germline CDR1 and CDR2 sequences are SQVTM and ANQGSEA. CDR3 amino acids: CSVGQYGRAHEQYF. CDR3 coding DNA: TGCAGCGTGGGACAGTACGGGAGGGCCCACGAGCAGTACTTC.

This clone was detected only a few times. The chain couples TRBV19 to TRBJ2-3; 8 nucleotides match TRBD2. The CDR3 runs 14 residues. Trimming took 7 bases from V and 4 from J; bases not matched to a gene: 7. Germline assignment: CDR1 LNHDA and CDR2 SQIVND (reference sequence). CDR3 DNA: TGTGCCAGTATGCGGACTAGCCTGGCAGATACGCAGTATTTT. Its translation is CASMRTSLADTQYF.

This rearrangement joins TRBV27 to TRBJ2-7; D gene uncertain. The V end was cut by 7 bases, the J end by 5 bases, with 12 bases between. Germline V lookup: CDR1 MNHEY, CDR2 SMNVEV (reference sequence). This CDR3 is built from 12 residues. The CDR3 is CASTPFYHEQYF. CDR3 coding DNA: TGTGCCAGCACCCCCTTTTATCACGAGCAGTACTTC.

The CDR3 DNA follows: TGTGCCAGCAGCCTTGACAGCGACCAAGAGACCCAGTACTTC. As protein: CASSLDSDQETQYF. The chain is built from TRBV14 and TRBJ2-5; weak D call: TRBD1 (5 bases). The CDR3 totals 14 residues. Per germline, CDR1 SGHDN and CDR2 FVKESK. V was shortened by 4 bases and J by 0 bases, with 9 bases between the two germline ends. Combining the CDR3 with reference TRBV14 and TRBJ2-5 gives the whole variable domain EAGVTQFPSHSVIEKGQTVTLRCDPISGHDNLYWYRRVMGKEIKFLLHFVKESKQDESGMPNNRFLAERTGGTYSTLKVQPAELEDSGVYFCASSLDSDQETQYFGPGTRLLVL.

This clone was detected a few times. This chain joins TRBV28 and TRBJ2-2, with 10 bases identical to TRBD1. The germline V gene has CDR1 MDHEN and CDR2 SYDVKM. V lost 4 bases to trimming and J lost 7 bases; unmatched junction nucleotides: 9. CDR3 length equals 16 residues. CDR3 amino acids: CASSSPMGQGYGELFF. CDR3 coding DNA: TGTGCCAGCAGTTCGCCAATGGGACAGGGGTACGGGGAGCTGTTTTTT.

The rearrangement joins TRBV30 to TRBJ2-2; D may be TRBD1 (5 bases). The CDR3 is 14 residues long. Trimming took 8 bases from V and 0 from J, leaving 13 bases between them. The germline V gene encodes CDR1 GTSNPN and CDR2 SVGIG (reference sequence). CDR3 coding DNA: TGTGCCCGGACAAGACAACCGAACACCGGGGAGCTGTTTTTT. This encodes CARTRQPNTGELFF. Full variable domain (rest looked up from reference TRBV30 and TRBJ2-2): SQTIHQWPATLVQPVGSPLSLECTVEGTSNPNLYWYRQAAGRGLQLLFYSVGIGQISSEVPQNLSASRPQDRQFILSSKKLLLSDSGFYLCARTRQPNTGELFFGEGSRLTVL.

Only one count was recorded for this clone. The V gene is TRBV28, the J gene TRBJ1-2; no clear D gene. From germline, CDR1 is MDHEN and CDR2 SYDVKM. V was shortened by 5 bases and J by 3 bases, with 4 bases between the two germline ends. The CDR3 is 11 residues long. CDR3 region: CASSPDYGYTF. The CDR3 DNA reads as TGTGCCAGCAGTCCCGACTATGGCTACACCTTC.

The rearrangement links TRBV5-1 to TRBJ1-4; no clear D gene. V lost 0 bases, J lost 5 bases, and 11 bases lay in between. CDR3 length: 15 residues. The germline gives CDR1 SGHRS, CDR2 YFSETQ. The CDR3 sequence is CASSLESAPNEKLFF. The DNA of the CDR3 is TGCGCCAGCAGCTTGGAATCAGCTCCCAATGAAAAACTGTTTTTT.

The genes are TRBV4-3 and TRBJ1-6; D ambiguous. V was pared by 1 base and J by 9 bases, with 7 bases between. Germline assignment: CDR1 LGHNA and CDR2 YSLEER. The CDR3 is 13 amino acids. CDR3 nucleotide sequence: TGCGCCAGCAGCCAAGTTTCACGTTCACCCCTCCACTTT. Translating gives CASSQVSRSPLHF.

This chain uses TRBV29-1 with TRBJ1-1; D not certain. Trimming removed 1 base from V and 11 bases from J, with 14 bases in between. This CDR3 region has 12 residues. Germline lookup yields CDR1 SQVTM and CDR2 ANQGSEA. CDR3 in DNA: TGCAGCGTTGAAGTTCTAGGGAATCAGGCTTTCTTT. Protein sequence: CSVEVLGNQAFF.

The CDR3 reads CASTGFTEAFF. The CDR3 DNA follows: TGTGCATCGACAGGGTTCACTGAAGCTTTCTTT. The chain couples TRBV30 to TRBJ1-1, with 7 bases fitting TRBD1. The germline CDR1 and CDR2 sequences are GTSNPN and SVGIG (reference sequence). CDR3 length: 11 residues.

The V gene is TRBV7-2, the J gene TRBJ1-2; TRBD1 aligns across 8 bases. The CDR3 covers 14 residues. V lost 5 bases and J lost 8; bases outside the gene matches: 10. Germline-derived CDR1 and CDR2 are SGHTA and FQGNSA. The CDR3 region is CASSPDQGAVGYTF. CDR3 sequence (DNA): TGTGCCAGCAGCCCGGATCAGGGGGCGGTCGGCTACACCTTC. The full variable domain, in which reference TRBV7-2 and TRBJ1-2 provide the parts outside the CDR3, is GAGVSQSPSNKVTEKGKDVELRCDPISGHTALYWYRQSLGQGLEFLIYFQGNSAPDKSGLPSDRFSAERTGGSVSTLTIQRTQQEDSAVYLCASSPDQGAVGYTFGSGTRLTVV.

This rearrangement joins TRBV19 to TRBJ2-2; 10 nucleotides match TRBD2. CDR1 and CDR2 from the germline V gene are LNHDA and SQIVND (reference sequence). CDR3 length: 14 residues. J lost 7 bases, V lost 7 bases, and 6 bases had no gene match. The CDR3 sequence is CASTSGLAIGELFF. Here the CDR3 DNA reads TGTGCCAGTACCTCGGGACTAGCGATCGGGGAGCTGTTTTTT.

The chain joins TRBV20-1 to TRBJ2-1; possibly TRBD1 for D (5 bases). V lost 1 base and J lost 12, with 10 bases in between. The CDR3 extends over 11 amino acids. Germline V gives CDR1 DFQATT, CDR2 SNEGSKA (reference sequence). The CDR3 nucleotides read TGCAGTGCTAGAGGTGACAGCGTGCAGTTCTTC. Its protein product is CSARGDSVQFF.

This clone was seen a handful of times. Other DNA sequences in this specimen translate into the identical CDR3. DNA for the CDR3: TGTGCCAGCAGTTTATGGGGGACAGCAAACACTGAAGCTTTCTTT. Its protein product is CASSLWGTANTEAFF. The chain employs TRBV28 and TRBJ1-1; TRBD1 matches at 7 bases. The CDR3 has 15 amino acids. Germline V gene data show CDR1 as MDHEN and CDR2 as SYDVKM. V shed 0 bases, J shed 2 bases, and the junction held 3 bases outside the gene matches.

The chain couples TRBV2 to TRBJ2-5, with 7 bases that match TRBD2. The DNA matches TRBJ2-7 better at its end, which makes the J call doubtful. Germline CDR1 reads SNHLY; CDR2 reads FYNNEI. The CDR3 loop spans 13 amino acids. The CDR3, as DNA: TGTGCCAGCCGTGTCCTTGGGGAGGGCGAGCAGTACTTC. The encoded protein is CASRVLGEGEQYF.

This rearrangement joins TRBV4-2 to TRBJ2-1, with D possibly matching TRBD1 (6 bases). The ends were cut back, 4 bases at V and 9 bases at J, with 22 bases in the middle. This CDR3 region has 16 residues. Germline CDR1 LGHNA, CDR2 YNFKEQ. CDR3 residues: CASSPVTGPAVGEQFF. CDR3 nucleotide sequence: TGTGCCAGCAGCCCCGTAACAGGGCCCGCGGTTGGTGAGCAGTTCTTC.

This chain joins TRBV27 and TRBJ2-4; possible D gene TRBD2, 5 bases. The CDR3 covers 18 residues. Germline V gene lookup returns CDR1 MNHEY and CDR2 SMNVEV (reference sequence). V was pared by 4 bases and J by 3 bases, with 22 bases between. This CDR3 is CASSSYSWALGGKNIQYF. CDR3 DNA: TGTGCCAGCAGTTCATATTCCTGGGCACTAGGAGGCAAAAACATTCAGTACTTC.

This chain uses TRBV28 with TRBJ1-1; D may be TRBD1 (6 bases). Trimming cost V 5 bases and J 1 base, with 14 bases left between them. The germline gives CDR1 MDHEN, CDR2 SYDVKM. The CDR3 runs 15 residues. The CDR3 here is CASSAPRQANTEAFF. CDR3 nucleotide sequence: TGTGCCAGCAGTGCACCACGACAGGCGAACACTGAAGCTTTCTTT.

The V call is TRBV6-1, the J call TRBJ1-1, with 9 bases aligning to TRBD1. The CDR3 spans 14 residues. CDR1 is MNHNS and CDR2 is SASEGT in the germline V gene. Trimming at V came to 5 bases and at J to 4 bases, leaving 5 bases not matched to a gene. The CDR3 loop is CASSRQGETTEAFF. The CDR3, as DNA: TGTGCCAGCAGTCGACAGGGGGAAACCACTGAAGCTTTCTTT.

This rearrangement joins TRBV7-9 to TRBJ1-2; D not certain. The CDR3 runs 15 residues. The germline V gene encodes CDR1 SEHNR and CDR2 FQNEAQ (reference sequence). Trimming shortened V by 7 bases and J by 7 bases, and 22 bases separated the two germline ends. The CDR3 coding sequence is TGTGCCAGCAACCAGCTGACGTTAACTACCTCTGGCTACACCTTC. It codes for CASNQLTLTTSGYTF.

The chain joins TRBV30 to TRBJ2-7, with D perhaps matching TRBD2 (6 bases). There are 11 residues in the CDR3. V gave up 5 bases and J gave up 4 bases, with 9 bases separating them. Germline CDR1 reads GTSNPN; CDR2 reads SVGIG (reference sequence). CDR3 nucleotide sequence: TGTGCCTGGGGAGGGTCGTACGAGCAGTACTTC. It encodes CAWGGSYEQYF.

Concerning this clone itself: Additional DNA sequences in this sample encode the identical CDR3. The rearrangement joins TRBV29-1 to TRBJ2-1; D may be TRBD1 or TRBD2 (5 bases each). Trimming took off 6 bases at V and 4 bases at J, with 10 bases between the two ends. Germline CDR1 is SQVTM and CDR2 is ANQGSEA. CDR3 length equals 12 residues. This CDR3 reads CSVGTVYNEQFF. The CDR3, as DNA: TGCAGCGTAGGGACCGTTTACAATGAGCAGTTCTTC.